The sequence of this T cell receptor (beta chain) was determined in a study of OX40 agonist ivuxolimab in advanced cancers. About the research overall: With a range of roughly 20 to 90, age averaged 60 years, and about 82% were male. Partial responses were seen in three patients, one with hepatocellular carcinoma and two with cutaneous melanoma.

In the case of this clone: What it binds is not known.

Germline CDR1 MNHEY, CDR2 SMNVEV (reference sequence). With 1 base clipped from V and 7 bases from J, the junction kept 5 bases outside the gene matches. The CDR3 runs 16 residues. The study, taken as a whole, reports: At 0.1 to 3.0 mg/kg and by week 6, CD4+ and CD8+ T cells in the blood had expanded clonally. Those patients achieving a partial response at 0.1-3.0 mg/kg showed among the lowest clonal expansion.

Repertoires were generated with immunoSEQ multiplex PCR, while TCRdb's copy carries only in-frame clones and drops some. The data hold some 23,000 clones, with approximately 80% observed a single time. Source: CD4+ or CD8+ T cells sorted from blood, taken in a trial of the OX40 agonist ivuxolimab. The sequence was collected from an adult with an advanced solid tumor such as melanoma, head and neck, liver or kidney cancer. The rearrangement uses TRBV27 and TRBJ2-1, with 12 positions matching TRBD2. CDR3 residues: CASSLLLAGGPNEQFF. The CDR3 DNA sequence: TGTGCCAGCAGTTTATTGCTAGCGGGGGGGCCAAATGAGCAGTTCTTC.